This TCR beta chain was identified during a study of cytomegalovirus exposure and HLA in healthy donors. The CDR3 extends over 14 amino acids. V shed 6 bases and J 8 bases; nucleotides not matched to a gene: 6. CDR1 and CDR2 (germline): SNHLY, FYNNEI. The primer mix had 60 Vbeta and 13 Jbeta primers. The repertoire was sequenced with immunoSEQ multiplex PCR; TCRdb's copy has only in-frame clones and lacks some. Of 130,000 or so clones in the sample, roughly 82% are singletons; the top ten hold approximately 3%. The TCR sequence derives from a woman aged 18-30 years in good health and CMV-seropositive. This sequence joins TRBV2 and TRBJ1-4, with TRBD1 matching over 10 bases. The sequencing sample was made of PBMCs. The CDR3 bases are TGTGCCAGCAGGGGGACAGGGGAGGGAGAAAAACTGTTTTTT. It yields the protein CASRGTGEGEKLFF.